Below are 4 T cell receptor beta chains sequenced from a single sample in a study of T cells in Graves' hyperthyroidism and ophthalmopathy. There were TCR beta CDR3 regions amplified from RNA transcripts. HTBI primers drove first-round RT-PCR of the TCR CDR3. TCRdb analysed the multiplex PCR reads with MiXCR anew, one entry per CDR3 protein. Here the sample spans some 770,000 distinct CDR3 sequences, less than 20% being singletons. Sequencing was carried out using blood. The receptors originated from a man aged 18-30 years with Graves' hyperthyroidism.

This chain uses TRBV6-1 with TRBJ2-1, with no clear D. The CDR3 spans 15 residues. The germline gives CDR1 MNHNS, CDR2 SASEGT. V was shortened by 7 bases and J by 5 bases, with 18 bases between the two germline ends. The CDR3 coding sequence is TGTGCCAGCACCCTTTCAGGACCATCGGACAATGAGCAGTTCTTC. As protein: CASTLSGPSDNEQFF.

The J gene is TRBJ2-5, the V gene TRBV12-3 or TRBV12-4; D gene ambiguous. V shed 3 bases and J shed 2 bases, with 16 bases lying between them. There are 16 residues in the CDR3. The CDR3 spells CASSFLPEEFQETQYF. CDR3 coding DNA: TGTGCCAGCAGTTTCCTCCCGGAAGAATTTCAAGAGACCCAGTACTTC.

The chain is built from TRBV7-3 and TRBJ1-6; D not resolved. Trimming removed 3 bases from V and 5 bases from J, with 11 bases in between. This CDR3 is built from 15 residues. CDR1 and CDR2 (germline): SGHTA, FQGTGA. CDR3 sequence reads: CASSFSAADNSPLHF. The CDR3 DNA sequence: TGTGCCAGCAGCTTCTCCGCAGCCGATAATTCACCCCTCCACTTT.

This clonotype was detected many times. The rearrangement joins TRBV6-2 or TRBV6-3 to TRBJ2-1, with no clear D. The germline gives CDR1 MNHEY, CDR2 SVGEGT. The V end lost 4 bases, the J end lost 7 bases, and 11 bases lay between the germline ends. The CDR3 extends over 13 amino acids. CDR3 sequence reads: CASSLSDRNEQFF. CDR3 DNA: TGTGCCAGCAGTTTATCGGATAGAAATGAGCAGTTCTTC.